A single T cell receptor (beta chain) is shown here with its context. Antigen: not known. The repertoire was sequenced with immunoSEQ multiplex PCR; TCRdb's copy has only in-frame clones and lacks some. In the table there are approximately 110,000 clones, more than 75% of which are singletons. These data belong to a study of T cell responses to AZD1222 COVID-19 vaccine. Study-wide results and caveats: Per reports, nearly half of all spike-specific TCRs target regions that are unmutated in variants. Vaccine-associated CD4 TCRs spanned spike, dominant at 160-218 and 743-854. Following two doses of AZD1222, Spike-specific TCR breadth and depth rose. Donors in the cohort were predominantly white British and more often female, and clonal diversity was possibly underestimated.

There are 14 residues in the CDR3. CDR1 and CDR2 (germline): MDHEN, SYDVKM. Trimming removed 6 bases at V and 0 bases at J, with 12 bases between. This chain links TRBV28 with TRBJ2-7, with D possibly TRBD1 on 6 matching bases. The material was peripheral blood, obtained on day 0 of AZD1222 vaccination. This TCR was sampled from an adult in good health. CDR3: CASRRQVNSYEQYF. As DNA, the CDR3 is TGTGCCAGCAGGCGACAGGTGAACTCCTACGAGCAGTACTTC.